The rows below give T cell receptor beta chains drawn from one sample of a study of cytomegalovirus exposure and HLA in healthy donors. This table comes from immunoSEQ multiplex PCR, and its TCRdb copy is limited to in-frame clones, with some not included. The data contain 150,000 to 200,000 clones, less than 90% of them singletons. Sequencing was performed on PBMCs. Source of these receptors: a boy aged 10-17 years in good health and CMV-seronegative. CDR3s include the opening cysteine and the closing phenylalanine or tryptophan. A D gene is named only where the DNA matches it firmly. The listing skips clone size in some rows; elsewhere it reads once, few, many or a size class.

>NA|NA|TRBV28|TRBJ1-5
TGTGCCAGCAGTTTAGGGTTGTCGAGCGAGGCCCAGCATTTT
CASSLGLSSEAQHF
>NA|NA|TRBV19|TRBJ1-2
TGTGCCAGCGCCGGGCGGGACTATGGCTACACCTTC
CASAGRDYGYTF
>NA|NA|TRBV4-3|TRBJ1-3
TGCGCCAGCAGTGAAGGAGGCTCTGGAAACACCATATATTTT
CASSEGGSGNTIYF
>NA|TRBD1|TRBV2|TRBJ1-2
TGTGCCAGCAGTGAAGCCGGTGGGACAGTCTATGGCTACACCTTC
CASSEAGGTVYGYTF
>NA|NA|TRBV19|TRBJ1-1
TGTGCCAGTAGTACCACACCTAGGCCGAGGACTGAAGCTTTCTTT
CASSTTPRPRTEAFF
>NA|TRBD2|TRBV6-1|TRBJ2-5
TGTGCCAGCAGTGCTGGGACTAGCGGTTACTTC
CASSAGTSGYF
>NA|TRBD2|TRBV5-1|TRBJ2-7
TGCGCCAGCAGCAACCCTGGTCAGCTAGCGGGGGTTGGCCCCTACGAGCAGTACTTC
CASSNPGQLAGVGPYEQYF
>few|NA|TRBV5-1|TRBJ2-4
TGCGCCAGCAGCTTGGGTAGCCAGGGCCTGAACATTCAGTACTTC
CASSLGSQGLNIQYF
>NA|TRBD1|TRBV11-2|TRBJ1-5
TGTGCCAGCAGCTTAGAGCTCCCAGGACAGGGAGTGGGTAGCAATCAGCCCCAGCATTTT
CASSLELPGQGVGSNQPQHF
>once|TRBD2|TRBV5-6|TRBJ2-4
TGTGCCAGCAGCTCGGTCGGACTAGCGGTAGCCCAAAACATTCAGTACTTC
CASSSVGLAVAQNIQYF
>NA|TRBD1|TRBV5-1|TRBJ2-7
TGCGCCAGCGGCCCGACAGGGGCCTACGAGCAGTACTTC
CASGPTGAYEQYF
>NA|TRBD2|TRBV9|TRBJ2-7
TGTGCCAGCAGCCAAGGGACTAGCGCCTACGAGCAGTACTTC
CASSQGTSAYEQYF
>NA|NA|TRBV11-2|TRBJ1-5
TGTGCCAGCAGCCCAGAAGCAGGAACTTATCAGCCCCAGCATTTT
CASSPEAGTYQPQHF
>NA|NA|TRBV30|TRBJ1-6
TGTGCCTGGAGACGTCCCCCGGATAATTCACCCCTCCACTTT
CAWRRPPDNSPLHF
>NA|TRBD2|TRBV29-1|TRBJ2-2
TGCAGCGTTGGAAGCCTAGCGGGAGGGCCCGGGGAGCTGTTTTTT
CSVGSLAGGPGELFF
>NA|NA|TRBV14|TRBJ1-4
TGTGCCAGCAGCCAAGACAGGGGCACCTATCAAAAACTGTTTTTT
CASSQDRGTYQKLFF
>once|NA|TRBV18|TRBJ2-7
TGTGCCAGCTCCGGGGGAGGTACCTACGAGCAGTACTTC
CASSGGGTYEQYF
>NA|TRBD1|TRBV13|TRBJ1-1
TGTGCCAGCAGCCCCTTCTCCGGGACAGGGAACACTGAAGCTTTCTTT
CASSPFSGTGNTEAFF
>NA|NA|TRBV6-5|TRBJ2-5
TGTGCCAGCAGTTACTCCGGGGGTGGGGGGGAGACCCAGTACTTC
CASSYSGGGGETQYF
>NA|NA|TRBV5-1|TRBJ1-1
TGCGCCAGCAGTTTCTATGACGGGGGGGCTGGGGTCACTGAAGCTTTCTTT
CASSFYDGGAGVTEAFF
>few|TRBD2|TRBV27|TRBJ2-7
TGTGCCAGCTGGGGAAGCGGGAGGGCGAGGGAGCAGTACTTC
CASWGSGRAREQYF
>NA|NA|TRBV5-1|TRBJ2-7
TGCGCCAGCAGCTTGGCGGCAGGGTCAACCTACGAGCAGTACTTC
CASSLAAGSTYEQYF
>few|NA|TRBV29-1|TRBJ1-2
TGCAGCGTTGAAATCGGGGGGGGCGTTTATGGCTACACCTTC
CSVEIGGGVYGYTF
>NA|NA|TRBV6-4|TRBJ2-1
TGTGCCAGCAGTGACAGAGCTAACAATGAGCAGTTCTTC
CASSDRANNEQFF
>NA|NA|TRBV6-5|TRBJ2-5
TGTGCCAGCTCAAACTCCGATGGTGAAGAGACCCAGTACTTC
CASSNSDGEETQYF